This T cell receptor beta chain was obtained from a study of tumor T cells in aggressive B-cell lymphoma. Method: immunoSEQ multiplex PCR; TCRdb's copy keeps in-frame clones and lacks some. This sample carries around 4,000 clones, around 80% of them seen once, and the ten largest clones take about 50%. The sequence came from an adult with diffuse large B cell lymphoma. The sequencing sample was made of tumor tissue.

The CDR3 here is CASSLSGGTGELFF. Here the CDR3 DNA reads TGTGCCAGCAGTTTATCGGGGGGCACCGGGGAGCTGTTTTTT. The chain recombines TRBV28 with TRBJ2-2, with 7 positions matching TRBD2. With 1 base clipped from V and 4 bases from J, the junction kept 0 bases outside the gene matches. CDR3 length: 14 residues. From germline, CDR1 is MDHEN and CDR2 SYDVKM.